This entry lists 2 T cell receptor beta chains sequenced from one sample in a study of control samples from healthy donors and cancer patients. This table comes from immunoSEQ multiplex PCR, and its TCRdb copy is limited to in-frame clones, with some not included. Among some 78,000 clones listed, 85% to 90% were seen once. Input material: blood. The source of these receptors is a woman in her fifties or sixties in good health.

The chain is built from TRBV7-2 and TRBJ2-7, with D unresolved. The V and J ends lost 2 bases and 0 bases respectively, with 11 bases between them. CDR3 size: 15 residues. Germline V gene lookup returns CDR1 SGHTA and CDR2 FQGNSA. In DNA form, the CDR3 reads TGTGCCAGCAGCTTACGACGGTCGAGCTCCTACGAGCAGTACTTC. Protein product: CASSLRRSSSYEQYF.

As to this clone: One end of the junction varies from germline; a read error may be responsible. The chain links TRBV6-5 to TRBJ1-4; no definite D call. The CDR3 contains 15 residues. The germline V gene encodes CDR1 MNHEY and CDR2 SVGAGI. CDR3 loop: CASSPRSGRPGKTVF. The CDR3 DNA reads as TGTGCCAGCAGTCCCCGCTCGGGGAGGCCGGGAAAAACTGTTTTT.